The entry below describes one T cell receptor (beta chain). The antigen is undetermined. These data are taken from a study of cytomegalovirus exposure and HLA in healthy donors. Overall study findings and caveats: Researchers catalogued 160 or so TCR beta chains as cytomegalovirus-associated. Published work reported that the classifier diagnosed cytomegalovirus status with high specificity and sensitivity. For most TCR sequences rarity was the rule, although some public TCRs occurred in many donors.

This CDR3 spans 15 amino acids. Germline trimming cut 5 bases from V and 8 bases from J; bases unmatched to any gene: 14. Germline V gene lookup returns CDR1 MGHRA and CDR2 YSYEKL. Measured with immunoSEQ multiplex PCR; TCRdb has only the in-frame clones, and not every one. The repertoire holds about 110,000 clones, approximately 95% seen once, with roughly 0.67% in the top ten. The donors formed part of the approximately 120-subject validation cohort, distinct from the roughly 700-subject first cohort. The chain uses TRBV4-1 and TRBJ1-2; 7 bases match TRBD1. This clonotype originated in a woman younger than 35 in good health and CMV-seronegative. Sequencing was done on a sample of PBMCs. CDR3 amino acids: CASSGTEKTGRGYTF. CDR3 DNA sequence: TGCGCCAGCAGCGGTACTGAGAAGACAGGGCGCGGCTACACCTTC.